This T cell receptor (beta chain) was obtained from a study of neurological immune-mediated disorders. Whole-study results and caveats: Phylogenetic grouping put 18 of 34 multiple sclerosis patients' repertoires into one related-CDR3 cluster, a possible signature.

2 million PBMCs stored at -80 C were the source of the unsorted libraries. This clonotype was observed at least ten times. Its target is not known. The cDNA was synthesized by 5'RACE incorporating 10-nucleotide random UMIs. TCRdb re-derived calls from the 5' RACE reads in MiXCR, one entry per CDR3 protein. The sample shows about 65,000 distinct CDR3 sequences, approximately 3.7% of them seen only once. Germline CDR1 DFQATT, CDR2 SNEGSKA (reference sequence). Trimming left V 1 base short and J 0 bases short, with 6 bases between. This CDR3 has 14 amino acids. Sequencing used PBMCs. The chain uses TRBV20-1 and TRBJ2-2; D is unclear. This TCR derives from a man over 45 with multiple sclerosis. The CDR3 nucleotides read TGCAGTGCTAGAGCGCCGGCGAACACCGGGGAGCTGTTTTTT. Encoded protein: CSARAPANTGELFF.